These 25 T cell receptor beta chains share one sample of origin, sequenced in a study of cytomegalovirus exposure and HLA in healthy donors. The method was immunoSEQ multiplex PCR; TCRdb's version includes in-frame clones alone and lacks a portion of them. This table has 95,000 to 120,000 clones, approximately 85% appearing once. Source material: PBMCs. Source of these receptors: a woman between 18 and 29 years old in good health and CMV-seronegative.

The chain joins TRBV9 to TRBJ2-1, with 9 bases identical to TRBD2. This CDR3 has 16 residues. Germline V gene lookup returns CDR1 SGDLS and CDR2 YYNGEE. After removal of 2 bases from V and 0 bases from J, the junction contained 3 bases not matched to a gene. The CDR3 nucleotides read TGTGCCAGCAGCGTGGGTAGCGGGAGCTCCTACAATGAGCAGTTCTTC. Translating it yields CASSVGSGSSYNEQFF. Filled out from reference TRBV9 and TRBJ2-1, the complete variable domain reads DSGVTQTPKHLITATGQRVTLRCSPRSGDLSVYWYQQSLDQGLQFLIQYYNGEERAKGNILERFSAQQFPDLHSELNLSSLELGDSALYFCASSVGSGSSYNEQFFGPGTRLTVL.

This clone was counted a single time. The chain couples TRBV2 to TRBJ1-4, with 7 bases matching TRBD1. The CDR3 spans 11 residues. Per germline, CDR1 SNHLY and CDR2 FYNNEI. J was trimmed by 12 bases and V by 6 bases; bases with no gene match: 4. The CDR3 sequence: CASSGGQELFF. DNA for the CDR3: TGTGCCAGCAGCGGAGGACAGGAACTGTTTTTT.

The V gene is TRBV30, the J gene TRBJ1-6, with D possibly matching TRBD1 (5 bases). The CDR3 totals 20 residues. V was shortened by 0 bases and J by 3 bases, with 24 bases between the two germline ends. Germline lookup yields CDR1 GTSNPN and CDR2 SVGIG (reference sequence). CDR3 protein: CAWSVGEQASTRLYNSPLHF. CDR3 nucleotide sequence: TGTGCCTGGAGTGTAGGAGAACAGGCCTCCACTCGACTCTATAATTCACCCCTCCACTTT.

The chain links TRBV6-1 to TRBJ2-7; 8 bases map to TRBD1. Unmatched junction bases numbered 13, after V lost 9 bases and J lost 3 bases. The CDR3 is 15 residues long. Germline values: CDR1 MNHNS, CDR2 SASEGT. The CDR3 region is CAREGGGQVVYEQYF. The CDR3 region has the DNA TGTGCCAGGGAGGGTGGGGGACAGGTAGTCTACGAGCAGTACTTC.

The chain links TRBV28 to TRBJ2-2; TRBD2 is a possible D gene (6 bases). CDR1 MDHEN and CDR2 SYDVKM come from the germline V gene. Trimming left V 5 bases short and J 0 bases short, with 10 bases between. The CDR3 is 15 amino acids. The CDR3: CASSPGGTNTGELFF. CDR3 bases: TGTGCCAGCAGTCCCGGCGGGACGAACACCGGGGAGCTGTTTTTT.

CDR3 nucleotide sequence: TGTGCCAGCAGACCGAGGACAGGGGACGAGCAGTACTTC. Translating gives CASRPRTGDEQYF. The V call is TRBV2, the J call TRBJ2-7, with TRBD1 matching 9 bases. The CDR3 is 13 amino acids. J was trimmed by 5 bases and V by 6 bases; bases with no gene match: 5. CDR1 and CDR2 from the germline V gene are SNHLY and FYNNEI.

This CDR3 is CASSSSGTEGSGYTF. CDR3 bases: TGTGCCAGCAGCTCCTCCGGGACGGAGGGAAGTGGCTACACCTTC. The chain carries TRBV7-9 and TRBJ1-2; a possible D gene is TRBD1 (5 bases). CDR3 size: 15 residues. With 4 bases removed from V and 7 bases from J, the gap between germline ends came to 19 bases. Per germline, CDR1 SEHNR and CDR2 FQNEAQ (reference sequence).

The chain employs TRBV4-2 and TRBJ2-7; TRBD1 aligns across 7 bases. CDR3 length: 14 residues. Losses at the gene ends were 1 base for V and 0 bases for J; bases not matched to a gene: 0. The germline V gene has CDR1 LGHNA and CDR2 YNFKEQ. CDR3 protein: CASSQGQGSYEQYF. The CDR3 DNA is TGTGCCAGCAGCCAAGGACAGGGCTCCTACGAGCAGTACTTC.

This clone was detected many times. The chain links TRBV11-2 to TRBJ1-6, with a possible D match to TRBD1 (5 bases). Germline values: CDR1 SGHAT, CDR2 FQNNGV. The ends were cut back, 0 bases at V and 6 bases at J, with 12 bases in the middle. The CDR3 consists of 16 residues. CDR3 nucleotides: TGTGCCAGCAGCTTAGATTCCCGACAGAGTAATTCACCCCTCCACTTT. Encoded protein: CASSLDSRQSNSPLHF.

The V gene is TRBV2, the J gene TRBJ2-7; 7 bases align to TRBD1. V dropped 6 bases and J dropped 2; count of bases not matched to a gene: 7. From germline, CDR1 is SNHLY and CDR2 FYNNEI. The CDR3 contains 14 residues. This chain's CDR3 is CASRLGQAPYEQYF. The CDR3 nucleotides are TGTGCCAGCAGGCTCGGACAGGCTCCCTACGAGCAGTACTTC.

This clone occurred once. The rearrangement joins TRBV18 to TRBJ2-5, with D possibly matching TRBD2 (6 bases). The length of the CDR3 is 17 residues. V lost 0 bases, J lost 3 bases, and 17 bases lay in between. Germline V gene data show CDR1 as KGHSH and CDR2 as LQKENI. CDR3 sequence reads: CASSPPRGVGGEETQYF. CDR3 DNA sequence: TGTGCCAGCTCACCACCTCGGGGAGTGGGGGGTGAAGAGACCCAGTACTTC.

This clone was counted between two and nine times. J is TRBJ1-2 and V is TRBV7-9; 7 nucleotides line up with TRBD1. Looked up from germline, CDR1 is SEHNR and CDR2 is FQNEAQ (reference sequence). The CDR3 is 16 amino acids. With V trimmed by 1 base and J by 5 bases, 10 bases remained unmatched. CDR3 sequence reads: CASSLGADRESYGYTF. The CDR3 DNA is TGTGCCAGCAGCTTAGGGGCCGACAGGGAATCGTATGGCTACACCTTC.

V and J are TRBV7-8 and TRBJ2-5, with TRBD2 matching over 7 bases. CDR1 is SGHVS, CDR2 FQNEAQ, per germline. J gave up 4 bases and V 5 bases, and 4 bases lay outside the gene matches. The CDR3 totals 13 residues. DNA for the CDR3: TGTGCCAGCAGCCCTCAGCGGGGAGAGACCCAGTACTTC. It codes for CASSPQRGETQYF.

This clone has only a few counts. The CDR3, as DNA: TGTGCCAGCAGTGCCCCCGAGGAGGGAAATTCACCCCTCCACTTT. Its protein is CASSAPEEGNSPLHF. The rearrangement joins TRBV25-1 to TRBJ1-6; no clear D gene. With 4 bases removed from V and 7 bases from J, the gap between germline ends came to 14 bases. The CDR3 totals 15 residues. Germline V lookup: CDR1 MGHDK, CDR2 SYGVNS.

The chain recombines TRBV7-8 with TRBJ2-5; D is unresolved. The CDR3 has 13 residues. Deletions cut 5 bases from V and 9 bases from J, with 16 bases between. The germline gives CDR1 SGHVS, CDR2 FQNEAQ. CDR3 sequence (DNA): TGTGCCAGCAGCCCTCGGGTCGGCAGACCCCAGTACTTC. Translation gives CASSPRVGRPQYF.

The chain carries TRBV7-9 and TRBJ2-7; a possible D gene is TRBD2 (5 bases). This CDR3 spans 15 amino acids. CDR1 is SEHNR and CDR2 is FQNEAQ in the germline V gene (reference sequence). Trimming took 5 bases from V and 1 from J, leaving 15 bases between them. CDR3 loop: CASSPELAPSYEQYF. In DNA, the CDR3 is TGTGCCAGCAGCCCCGAGCTAGCACCTTCCTACGAGCAGTACTTC.

The rearrangement uses TRBV5-4 and TRBJ1-5, with 9 bases fitting TRBD1. Germline V CDR1 and CDR2: SGHNT, YYREEE (reference sequence). CDR3 length: 17 residues. The V gene end was trimmed by 5 bases and the J gene end by 4 bases; junction bases not matched to a gene: 13. CDR3 DNA: TGTGCCAGCAGATTCGGACAGGGGAGGTCTTGGAATCAGCCCCAGCATTTT. It codes for CASRFGQGRSWNQPQHF.

The V gene is TRBV7-9, the J gene TRBJ1-4; 8 bases are shared with TRBD1. After removal of 4 bases from V and 4 bases from J, the junction contained 5 bases not matched to a gene. The CDR3 runs to 15 residues. Germline loops: CDR1 SEHNR, CDR2 FQNEAQ (reference sequence). CDR3 region: CASSSWTGINEKLFF. The CDR3 DNA is TGTGCCAGCAGCTCCTGGACAGGGATTAATGAAAAACTGTTTTTT.

This clone occurred once. The rearrangement uses TRBV7-7 and TRBJ2-5; 7 bases fit TRBD1. The CDR3 consists of 13 residues. The germline gives CDR1 SSHAT, CDR2 FNYEAQ (reference sequence). V gave up 2 bases and J gave up 6 bases; unmatched junction bases: 3. The CDR3 coding sequence is TGTGCCAGCAGCTTAACAGGGGAAAAGACCCAGTACTTC. Translated, it gives CASSLTGEKTQYF. The full variable domain, with the rest looked up from reference TRBV7-7 and TRBJ2-5, is GAGVSQSPRYKVTKRGQDVTLRCDPISSHATLYWYQQALGQGPEFLTYFNYEAQPDKSGLPSDRFSAERPEGSISTLTIQRTEQRDSAMYRCASSLTGEKTQYFGPGTRLLVL.

V gene TRBV6-5 combines with J gene TRBJ1-1; no firm D call. Trimming took 2 bases from V and 4 from J, leaving 11 bases between them. The CDR3 loop spans 14 amino acids. The germline CDR1 and CDR2 sequences are MNHEY and SVGAGI. For the CDR3, the DNA is TGTGCCAGCAGTTACACGGGCCGGGGCACTGAAGCTTTCTTT. Translating it yields CASSYTGRGTEAFF.

This rearrangement joins TRBV6-6 to TRBJ2-2; 9 positions agree with TRBD1. Per germline, CDR1 MNHNY and CDR2 SVGAGI (reference sequence). The CDR3 has 14 amino acids. V lost 1 base to trimming and J lost 8 bases; unmatched junction nucleotides: 2. CDR3 nucleotides: TGTGCCAGCAGTTACTTACAGGGGGCAGGGGAGCTGTTTTTT. This gives the protein CASSYLQGAGELFF.

The sample holds one count of this clone. The chain carries TRBV7-9 and TRBJ2-4; D not resolved. The CDR3 runs 17 residues. Trimming took 5 bases from V and 0 from J, leaving 17 bases between them. Germline-derived CDR1 and CDR2 are SEHNR and FQNEAQ (reference sequence). The CDR3 here is CASSTLGSRLAKNIQYF. The CDR3 DNA reads as TGTGCCAGCAGCACCTTAGGAAGTAGACTAGCCAAAAACATTCAGTACTTC.

The chain joins TRBV27 to TRBJ2-1, with D unresolved. Trimming cost V 0 bases and J 7 bases, with 7 bases left between them. CDR1 MNHEY and CDR2 SMNVEV come from the germline V gene (reference sequence). This CDR3 is 13 amino acids long. This CDR3 reads CASSLSMQNEQFF. CDR3 DNA sequence: TGTGCCAGCAGTTTATCGATGCAGAATGAGCAGTTCTTC.

The chain recombines TRBV6-5 with TRBJ2-7, with a weak D call TRBD1 (6 bases). Germline lookup yields CDR1 MNHEY and CDR2 SVGAGI. V gave up 6 bases and J gave up 2 bases, with 14 bases separating them. This CDR3 region has 14 residues. The CDR3: CASSRRDTTYEQYF. In DNA, the CDR3 is TGTGCCAGCAGCCGCCGGGACACCACCTACGAGCAGTACTTC.

This rearrangement joins TRBV27 to TRBJ1-6; D not certain. The CDR3 is 13 amino acids. Trimming shortened V by 6 bases and J by 4 bases, and 7 bases separated the two germline ends. The germline V gene encodes CDR1 MNHEY and CDR2 SMNVEV (reference sequence). The CDR3, as DNA: TGTGCCAGCAGCCTTATTTATAATTCACCCCTCCACTTT. This sequence encodes CASSLIYNSPLHF.